What follows are 6 T cell receptor beta chains derived from one specimen sequenced in a study of beta chain features in type 1 diabetes. Sequenced material consisted of expressed TCRB transcripts (all of the isolated RNA was reverse transcribed). Only in-frame clones appear in the TCRdb table, and some are missing; sequencing was by immunoSEQ multiplex PCR. This sample has 900,000 or so clones, with 15% to 20% found just once. The specimen was naive CD4+ T cells from blood. The receptors derive from a woman between 18 and 30 years old in good health.

The chain employs TRBV5-1 and TRBJ1-5; D is unclear. The CDR3 is made up of 15 amino acids. V was cut by 1 base and J by 7 bases, with 15 bases left in between. Germline values: CDR1 SGHRS, CDR2 YFSETQ. CDR3 residues: CASSLSPGFQQPQHF. In nucleotides, the CDR3 is TGCGCCAGCAGCTTGTCTCCAGGTTTCCAACAGCCCCAGCATTTT.

This clone was recorded a few times. The chain joins TRBV7-2 to TRBJ2-1, with D uncertain. Germline V gives CDR1 SGHTA, CDR2 FQGNSA. Trimming shortened V by 3 bases and J by 7 bases, and 16 bases separated the two germline ends. CDR3 length: 15 residues. Written as DNA, the CDR3 is TGTGCCAGCAGCTTTAATTATGTGCGGTGGAATGAGCAGTTCTTC. This encodes CASSFNYVRWNEQFF. The full variable domain, rest sourced from reference TRBV7-2 and TRBJ2-1, is GAGVSQSPSNKVTEKGKDVELRCDPISGHTALYWYRQSLGQGLEFLIYFQGNSAPDKSGLPSDRFSAERTGGSVSTLTIQRTQQEDSAVYLCASSFNYVRWNEQFFGPGTRLTVL.

This chain links TRBV4-2 with TRBJ2-7; 9 nucleotides match TRBD1. With V trimmed by 1 base and J by 1 base, 8 bases remained unmatched. The germline gives CDR1 LGHNA, CDR2 YNFKEQ. The CDR3 runs 17 residues. The CDR3 is CASSQVGGQGRSYEQYF. DNA for the CDR3: TGTGCCAGCAGCCAAGTTGGGGGACAGGGCCGTTCCTACGAGCAGTACTTC.

The genes are TRBV28 and TRBJ2-1; 8 bases map to TRBD1. CDR3 length: 15 amino acids. The V gene end was trimmed by 6 bases and the J gene end by 5 bases; junction bases not matched to a gene: 9. Germline V gene lookup returns CDR1 MDHEN and CDR2 SYDVKM. The DNA for the CDR3 is TGTGCCAGCAGGCAGGGGGCGAGGGGGGACAATGAGCAGTTCTTC. Translating it yields CASRQGARGDNEQFF.

A few counts support this clone. The rearrangement joins TRBV19 to TRBJ2-1; 7 bases map to TRBD1. CDR1 is LNHDA and CDR2 is SQIVND in the germline V gene (reference sequence). The trim removed 5 bases at V and 2 bases at J, leaving 0 bases unmatched. The CDR3 covers 13 residues. CDR3 nucleotides: TGTGCCAGTAGTGGACAGGCCTACAATGAGCAGTTCTTC. It encodes CASSGQAYNEQFF. Full variable domain (remainder filled in from reference TRBV19 and TRBJ2-1): DGGITQSPKYLFRKEGQNVTLSCEQNLNHDAMYWYRQDPGQGLRLIYYSQIVNDFQKGDIAEGYSVSREKKESFPLTVTSAQKNPTAFYLCASSGQAYNEQFFGPGTRLTVL.

The gene calls are TRBV25-1 and TRBJ2-2; 10 nucleotides align to TRBD1. The CDR3 is 16 residues long. CDR1 MGHDK and CDR2 SYGVNS come from the germline V gene. V shed 1 base, J shed 6 bases, and the junction held 5 bases outside the gene matches. CDR3 protein: CASSEWGTGVPGELFF. The CDR3 DNA is TGTGCCAGCAGTGAATGGGGGACAGGGGTGCCCGGGGAGCTGTTTTTT.